This T cell receptor (beta chain) is from a study of blood T cell repertoires in COVID-19. Study-wide context: Acute-phase and convalescent COVID-19 samples originated in the United States, Italy and Spain. Nucleic acid was either cDNA or gDNA, and it came from T cells, B-cell-depleted T cells, or PBMCs.

Source study methods: By means of reference gene primer amplification, nucleated cell counts were estimated. The assay was immunoSEQ multiplex PCR, and TCRdb's table has in-frame clones only and misses some. For V, J and clone size, that table is used; D and trimming come from the DNA. The sample lists 240,000 or so clones; 85% to 90% were seen once. This clone was observed a single time. The CDR3 contains 15 residues. After removal of 3 bases from V and 1 base from J, the junction contained 4 bases not matched to a gene. Germline V gene lookup returns CDR1 SGHRS and CDR2 YFSETQ. The origin of this receptor is a woman in her 70s with active or convalescent COVID-19. The sample consisted of peripheral blood. The rearrangement uses TRBV5-1 and TRBJ1-1; 9 bases are shared with TRBD1. The CDR3 loop is CASSSSGQGNTEAFF. The CDR3 region has the DNA TGCGCCAGCAGCTCTTCGGGACAGGGGAACACTGAAGCTTTCTTT. Full variable domain (outside the CDR3, taken from reference TRBV5-1 and TRBJ1-1): KAGVTQTPRYLIKTRGQQVTLSCSPISGHRSVSWYQQTPGQGLQFLFEYFSETQRNKGNFPGRFSGRQFSNSRSEMNVSTLELGDSALYLCASSSSGQGNTEAFFGQGTRLTVV.